Following are 24 T cell receptor beta chains from one sample sequenced in a study of cytomegalovirus exposure and HLA in healthy donors. PCR employed 60 Vbeta and 13 Jbeta primers. Using immunoSEQ multiplex PCR, the repertoire was profiled, and TCRdb retains in-frame clones only, with some absent. This sample has 130,000 or so clones, with 75% to 80% found just once. Material: PBMCs. The receptors derive from a male donor in good health and CMV-seronegative.

A few counts support this clone. This chain uses TRBV18 with TRBJ1-1; no definite D call. V lost 3 bases to trimming and J lost 4 bases, with 12 bases between them. In germline, CDR1 is KGHSH, CDR2 LQKENI. The CDR3 contains 14 residues. The CDR3 is CASSPARLGTEAFF. CDR3 nucleotides: TGTGCCAGCTCACCTGCCAGGTTAGGCACTGAAGCTTTCTTT.

V usage is TRBV7-9 and J usage is TRBJ1-1; a weak D match, TRBD1 (6 bases). This CDR3 spans 14 amino acids. Germline V CDR1 and CDR2: SEHNR, FQNEAQ (reference sequence). Trimming took 5 bases from V and 4 from J, leaving 14 bases between them. CDR3 coding DNA: TGTGCCAGCAGCCCCCCCAGGGGAGCCACTGAAGCTTTCTTT. The encoded protein is CASSPPRGATEAFF.

This chain links TRBV9 with TRBJ2-2; 8 bases agree with TRBD2. The V gene end was trimmed by 4 bases and the J gene end by 3 bases; junction bases not matched to a gene: 11. Germline lookup yields CDR1 SGDLS and CDR2 YYNGEE. This CDR3 has 17 residues. Here the CDR3 reads CASSPNGGARDTGELFF. Here the CDR3 DNA reads TGTGCCAGCAGCCCGAACGGGGGGGCACGGGACACCGGGGAGCTGTTTTTT.

The chain employs TRBV7-2 and TRBJ2-1; TRBD2 matches at 12 bases. The junction had 4 bases not matched to a gene; V was cut back by 6 bases and J by 4 bases. The CDR3 spans 15 residues. Germline V CDR1 and CDR2: SGHTA, FQGNSA. The CDR3 nucleotides read TGTGCCAGCAGGGCCGGACTAGCGGGGTACAATGAGCAGTTCTTC. This translates into CASRAGLAGYNEQFF.

The chain employs TRBV25-1 and TRBJ1-1; D is possibly TRBD1 (6 bases). Trimming removed 1 base from V and 6 bases from J, with 15 bases in between. Germline values: CDR1 MGHDK, CDR2 SYGVNS. The CDR3 is 15 residues long. CDR3 loop: CASSESAGAPAEAFF. In nucleotides, the CDR3 is TGTGCCAGCAGTGAATCAGCGGGGGCCCCAGCTGAAGCTTTCTTT.

The chain is built from TRBV5-1 and TRBJ2-5; TRBD2 matches at 9 bases. The CDR3 extends over 14 amino acids. J lost 1 base, V lost 4 bases, and 2 bases had no gene match. Looked up from germline, CDR1 is SGHRS and CDR2 is YFSETQ. The CDR3 loop is CASSRGGAQETQYF. DNA of the CDR3: TGCGCCAGCAGCCGCGGGGGGGCCCAAGAGACCCAGTACTTC.

The chain joins TRBV5-1 to TRBJ2-7; 7 bases align to TRBD2. J was trimmed by 5 bases and V by 4 bases; bases with no gene match: 9. CDR3 length: 14 amino acids. Germline loops: CDR1 SGHRS, CDR2 YFSETQ. The CDR3 DNA reads as TGCGCCAGCAGCGGAACGGTAACTAGCGACGAGCAGTACTTC. It is translated as CASSGTVTSDEQYF.

The chain couples TRBV5-1 to TRBJ2-3; the D gene is possibly TRBD1 (6 bases). CDR3 length: 13 amino acids. CDR1 SGHRS and CDR2 YFSETQ come from the germline V gene. Trimming cost V 6 bases and J 3 bases, with 11 bases left between them. CDR3 sequence (DNA): TGCGCCAGCACGTTAGGGGGTACAGATACGCAGTATTTT. Encoded protein: CASTLGGTDTQYF.

This clone was counted a few times. The genes are TRBV4-3 and TRBJ2-1; 11 bases match TRBD2. This CDR3 has 15 amino acids. The V gene end was trimmed by 9 bases and the J gene end by 7 bases; junction bases not matched to a gene: 11. Germline V gives CDR1 LGHNA, CDR2 YSLEER. This CDR3 reads CASSETSGVGNEQFF. CDR3 nucleotides: TGCGCCAGTTCGGAGACTAGCGGGGTGGGAAATGAGCAGTTCTTC.

This sequence joins TRBV4-3 and TRBJ1-5, with no clear D. The CDR3 is 13 residues long. Germline CDR1 is LGHNA and CDR2 is YSLEER. Trimming removed 0 bases from V and 13 bases from J, with 13 bases in between. CDR3 DNA sequence: TGCGCCAGCAGCCAAGATACGCGCGAGGTACAGCATTTT. Translated: CASSQDTREVQHF.

The V and J genes are TRBV5-1 and TRBJ2-1; 10 nucleotides align to TRBD2. Per the germline V gene, CDR1 is SGHRS and CDR2 is YFSETQ. CDR3 length: 15 amino acids. J was trimmed by 6 bases and V by 0 bases; bases with no gene match: 3. The CDR3 DNA reads as TGCGCCAGCAGCTTGGGGGCTAGCGGGGGCAATGAGCAGTTCTTC. Residues: CASSLGASGGNEQFF.

The chain links TRBV6-6 to TRBJ1-4; 11 bases map to TRBD1. In germline, CDR1 is MNHNY, CDR2 SVGAGI (reference sequence). This CDR3 comprises 14 residues. Losses at the gene ends were 4 bases for V and 8 bases for J; bases not matched to a gene: 3. The CDR3 sequence is CASSCRDRGEKLFF. Written as DNA, the CDR3 is TGTGCCAGCAGTTGCCGGGACAGGGGGGAAAAACTGTTTTTT.

V is TRBV5-1 and J is TRBJ2-1; 11 bases match TRBD1. The germline V gene encodes CDR1 SGHRS and CDR2 YFSETQ. The CDR3 covers 15 residues. V was pared by 4 bases and J by 3 bases, with 3 bases of the junction left unmatched. CDR3 DNA: TGCGCCAGCAGCCCGGGACAGGGGGTCTACAATGAGCAGTTCTTC. Translated, it gives CASSPGQGVYNEQFF.

J is TRBJ1-3 and V is TRBV15; D might be TRBD1 (5 bases). There are 15 residues in the CDR3. V was shortened by 1 base and J by 0 bases, with 7 bases between the two germline ends. The V gene's germline CDR1 is LNHNV and CDR2 YYDKDF (reference sequence). CDR3 DNA: TGTGCCACCAGCAGAGGGCAGGGCTCTGGAAACACCATATATTTT. Translating it yields CATSRGQGSGNTIYF.

The V gene is TRBV5-1, the J gene TRBJ2-5; a possible D gene is TRBD2 (7 bases). V was clipped by 1 base and J by 4 bases, with 17 bases between them. In germline, CDR1 is SGHRS, CDR2 YFSETQ. This CDR3 comprises 16 residues. The CDR3 reads CASSLSEGGRTETQYF. For the CDR3, the DNA is TGCGCCAGCAGCTTGAGTGAGGGGGGGCGCACAGAGACCCAGTACTTC.

The gene calls are TRBV7-8 and TRBJ1-1; TRBD1 might be the D (6 bases). Germline-derived CDR1 and CDR2 are SGHVS and FQNEAQ. The CDR3 length is 13 residues. Trimming shortened V by 5 bases and J by 6 bases, and 13 bases separated the two germline ends. This CDR3 is CASSPGAWSEAFF. CDR3 sequence (DNA): TGTGCCAGCAGCCCAGGGGCCTGGTCTGAAGCTTTCTTT. Drawing the rest from reference TRBV7-8 and TRBJ1-1, the complete variable domain is GAGVSQSPRYKVAKRGQDVALRCDPISGHVSLFWYQQALGQGPEFLTYFQNEAQLDKSGLPSDRFFAERPEGSVSTLKIQRTQQEDSAVYLCASSPGAWSEAFFGQGTRLTVV.

The genes are TRBV7-2 and TRBJ1-4, with D tentatively TRBD1 (5 bases). The CDR3 is 14 amino acids. The germline V and J ends were trimmed by 5 bases and 3 bases, with 10 bases remaining between them. In germline, CDR1 is SGHTA, CDR2 FQGNSA. The CDR3 DNA reads as TGTGCCAGCAGCCCAGGGATTGCTAATGAAAAACTGTTTTTT. Translating gives CASSPGIANEKLFF.

This chain connects TRBV15 to TRBJ2-7; the D gene is possibly TRBD1 (5 bases). The V and J ends lost 0 bases and 6 bases respectively, with 18 bases between them. The CDR3 is 16 residues long. The germline V gene encodes CDR1 LNHNV and CDR2 YYDKDF (reference sequence). CDR3 region: CATSRDRADNPPEQYF. CDR3 bases: TGTGCCACCAGCAGAGATAGGGCGGACAATCCGCCCGAGCAGTACTTC.

In its sample, this clone was seen a few times. This chain joins TRBV7-9 and TRBJ1-6, with TRBD1 as a possible D gene (6 bases). Germline V gene sequence: CDR1 SEHNR, CDR2 FQNEAQ (reference sequence). V was shortened by 4 bases and J by 11 bases, with 12 bases between the two germline ends. The CDR3 has 13 amino acids. DNA for the CDR3: TGTGCCAGCAGCTCTACAGGGTCCGCACCCCTCCACTTT. Its protein is CASSSTGSAPLHF.

The J gene is TRBJ2-5, the V gene TRBV10-3, with D possibly being TRBD2 (6 bases). The CDR3 runs to 16 residues. Germline V gene sequence: CDR1 ENHRY, CDR2 SYGVKD. Trimming stripped 2 bases from V and 3 bases from J, with 16 bases between. This CDR3 reads CAISEVAGLREETQYF. CDR3 sequence (DNA): TGTGCCATCAGTGAGGTGGCGGGGCTGAGGGAAGAGACCCAGTACTTC.

This clone was seen a few times. V is TRBV19 and J is TRBJ1-6, with TRBD1 matching 8 bases. Germline CDR1 and CDR2: LNHDA and SQIVND (reference sequence). Germline trimming cut 7 bases from V and 2 bases from J; bases unmatched to any gene: 4. This CDR3 region has 15 residues. The CDR3 is CASNDRGAYNSPLHF. CDR3 in DNA: TGTGCCAGTAACGACAGGGGAGCCTATAATTCACCCCTCCACTTT.

The V gene is TRBV19, the J gene TRBJ2-1, with 7 bases fitting TRBD1. The CDR3 is made up of 13 amino acids. Trimming took 6 bases from V and 5 from J; bases not matched to a gene: 4. Germline assignment: CDR1 LNHDA and CDR2 SQIVND (reference sequence). The CDR3 spells CASSPQGDNEQFF. The CDR3 coding sequence is TGTGCCAGTAGCCCTCAGGGGGACAATGAGCAGTTCTTC.

This sequence joins TRBV29-1 and TRBJ1-1; D perhaps matches TRBD1 (5 bases). With 4 bases removed from V and 3 bases from J, the gap between germline ends came to 12 bases. CDR1 is SQVTM and CDR2 is ANQGSEA in the germline V gene. CDR3 length equals 13 residues. The chain's CDR3 is CSVGRGGDTEAFF. Here the CDR3 DNA reads TGCAGCGTTGGTAGGGGAGGGGACACTGAAGCTTTCTTT. The variable domain in full, completed from reference TRBV29-1 and TRBJ1-1, reads SAVISQKPSRDICQRGTSLTIQCQVDSQVTMMFWYRQQPGQSLTLIATANQGSEATYESGFVIDKFPISRPNLTFSTLTVSNMSPEDSSIYLCSVGRGGDTEAFFGQGTRLTVV.

This sequence joins TRBV7-2 and TRBJ2-7, with 9 bases fitting TRBD1. CDR1 and CDR2 (germline): SGHTA, FQGNSA. CDR3 length: 15 amino acids. V shed 5 bases, J shed 2 bases, and the junction held 7 bases outside the gene matches. CDR3 nucleotide sequence: TGTGCCAGCAGCCAGACCGGACAGGGGACCTACGAGCAGTACTTC. It specifies CASSQTGQGTYEQYF.